These 8 T cell receptor beta chains were all obtained from the same sample, sequenced in a study of cytomegalovirus exposure and HLA in healthy donors. A multiplex PCR was run with 60 Vbeta primers and 13 Jbeta primers. The data were produced by immunoSEQ multiplex PCR, yet TCRdb's version contains in-frame clones alone and is incomplete. The ten most abundant clones cover about 3.8% of a sample with tens of thousands of clones. Sequenced material: PBMCs. The receptors shown here come from a female donor in good health and CMV-seropositive.

The chain carries TRBV2 and TRBJ1-2, with 8 bases that match TRBD1. CDR3 size: 14 residues. V gave up 6 bases and J gave up 2 bases; unmatched junction bases: 5. The germline gives CDR1 SNHLY, CDR2 FYNNEI. In nucleotides, the CDR3 is TGTGCCAGCAGAATGACAGGGGTAAACTATGGCTACACCTTC. Protein: CASRMTGVNYGYTF.

This chain links TRBV4-1 with TRBJ2-7; D is uncertain. This CDR3 has 15 amino acids. Germline lookup yields CDR1 MGHRA and CDR2 YSYEKL. Trimming took off 0 bases at V and 0 bases at J, with 9 bases between the two ends. CDR3 DNA sequence: TGCGCCAGCAGCCAAGACCGCACAAGCTCCTACGAGCAGTACTTC. Its protein product is CASSQDRTSSYEQYF.

The V call is TRBV28, the J call TRBJ2-5; a possible D gene is TRBD2 (5 bases). The CDR3 is made up of 14 amino acids. Germline-derived CDR1 and CDR2 are MDHEN and SYDVKM. The V and J ends lost 6 bases and 5 bases respectively, with 16 bases between them. The CDR3 nucleotides are TGTGCCAGCAGCAGGACTCGGGCTCAGGAGACCCAGTACTTC. This encodes CASSRTRAQETQYF.

V gene TRBV18 combines with J gene TRBJ1-4; 8 nucleotides agree with TRBD1. CDR1 KGHSH and CDR2 LQKENI come from the germline V gene. There are 16 residues in the CDR3. With V trimmed by 3 bases and J by 0 bases, 3 bases remained unmatched. The CDR3 DNA sequence: TGTGCCAGCTCACCGGACAGGGCTGCAACTAATGAAAAACTGTTTTTT. Translating it yields CASSPDRAATNEKLFF. Full variable domain (outside the CDR3, taken from reference TRBV18 and TRBJ1-4): NAGVMQNPRHLVRRRGQEARLRCSPMKGHSHVYWYRQLPEEGLKFMVYLQKENIIDESGMPKERFSAEFPKEGPSILRIQQVVRGDSAAYFCASSPDRAATNEKLFFGSGTQLSVL.

The chain couples TRBV10-1 to TRBJ2-1; 9 bases are a match to TRBD1. Per germline, CDR1 WNHNN and CDR2 SYGVQD (reference sequence). The CDR3 runs 15 residues. V shed 2 bases, J shed 7 bases, and the junction held 6 bases outside the gene matches. CDR3 in amino acids: CASSEGGTGLNEQFF. The CDR3 bases are TGCGCCAGCAGTGAGGGGGGGACAGGGTTAAATGAGCAGTTCTTC.

This sequence joins TRBV5-6 and TRBJ1-2, with D maybe TRBD1 (6 bases). Germline values: CDR1 SGHDT, CDR2 YYEEEE. The V end was cut by 4 bases, the J end by 8 bases, with 15 bases between. The CDR3 consists of 13 residues. CDR3 sequence: CASSRRTAQGYTF. Written as DNA, the CDR3 is TGTGCCAGCAGCAGGCGGACAGCTCAGGGCTACACCTTC.

The chain employs TRBV19 and TRBJ1-4, with D possibly matching TRBD1 (6 bases). The CDR3 covers 14 residues. The ends were cut back, 4 bases at V and 2 bases at J, with 8 bases in the middle. The germline V gene encodes CDR1 LNHDA and CDR2 SQIVND (reference sequence). The CDR3 is CASSNGQTNEKLFF. CDR3 sequence (DNA): TGTGCCAGTAGTAACGGACAGACTAATGAAAAACTGTTTTTT. Variable domain in full (rest from reference TRBV19 and TRBJ1-4): DGGITQSPKYLFRKEGQNVTLSCEQNLNHDAMYWYRQDPGQGLRLIYYSQIVNDFQKGDIAEGYSVSREKKESFPLTVTSAQKNPTAFYLCASSNGQTNEKLFFGSGTQLSVL.

V usage is TRBV5-1 and J usage is TRBJ2-3; 7 nucleotides match TRBD2. The junction had 6 bases not matched to a gene; V was cut back by 1 base and J by 4 bases. The germline gives CDR1 SGHRS, CDR2 YFSETQ. This CDR3 region has 15 residues. The CDR3 DNA follows: TGCGCCAGCAGCTTGTCTGGCGGGAGTGCAGATACGCAGTATTTT. Translated, it gives CASSLSGGSADTQYF.